The 13 T cell receptor beta chains below all came from one sample that was sequenced in a study of naive and memory T cell subsets. An oligonucleotide containing a UMI was ligated to the 3' end of TCR cDNA. Ligated cDNA underwent four rounds of PCR with nested alpha and beta constant region primers and SP2. One entry per CDR3 protein results from TCRdb running MiXCR on the 5' RACE reads. The sample holds 50,000 to 60,000 distinct CDR3 sequences; under 10% are singletons and the top ten take around 9.8%. The source of these receptors is a female donor in good health.

A few counts support this clonotype. This chain connects TRBV20-1 to TRBJ2-7, with D tentatively TRBD1 (5 bases). The CDR3 extends over 13 amino acids. Per the germline V gene, CDR1 is DFQATT and CDR2 is SNEGSKA (reference sequence). Between the trimmed V and J ends, which lost 5 bases and 4 bases, there was a span of 15 bases. In DNA, the CDR3 is TGCAGTGCTGCTCTAGGGGCCGGGTACGAGCAGTACTTC. Its translation is CSAALGAGYEQYF.

Points on this clonotype: This may be a read error: a much more frequent sequence differs by one nucleotide. This sequence joins TRBV5-1 and TRBJ1-1, with D possibly matching TRBD1 (5 bases). This CDR3 spans 16 amino acids. V dropped 3 bases and J dropped 6 bases, with 21 bases sitting between them. Germline V gene lookup returns CDR1 SGHRS and CDR2 YFSETQ. CDR3 protein: CASSSDSRGLLAEAFF. The CDR3 nucleotides read TGCGCCAGCAGCTCGGACTCGAGGGGACTCCTCGCTGAAGCTTTCTTT. The whole variable domain, remainder taken from reference TRBV5-1 and TRBJ1-1, is KAGVTQTPRYLIKTRGQQVTLSCSPISGHRSVSWYQQTPGQGLQFLFEYFSETQRNKGNFPGRFSGRQFSNSRSEMNVSTLELGDSALYLCASSSDSRGLLAEAFFGQGTRLTVV.

The table lists this clonotype with many counts. This rearrangement joins TRBV2 to TRBJ1-3; possible D gene TRBD1, 6 bases. Germline CDR1 and CDR2: SNHLY and FYNNEI. This CDR3 contains 13 residues. The ends were cut back, 8 bases at V and 4 bases at J, with 12 bases in the middle. Here the CDR3 reads CASSSDSGNTIYF. CDR3 coding DNA: TGTGCCAGCTCCTCGGACAGCGGAAACACCATATATTTT.

This clonotype was detected only a few times. J is TRBJ2-3 and V is TRBV25-1; no firm D call. CDR1 and CDR2 from the germline V gene are MGHDK and SYGVNS. The CDR3 spans 13 residues. Trimming cost V 4 bases and J 3 bases, with 8 bases left between them. Here the CDR3 reads CASSGLWTDTQYF. For the CDR3, the DNA is TGTGCCAGCAGTGGGCTTTGGACAGATACGCAGTATTTT.

The table lists this clonotype with many counts. The V and J genes are TRBV6-5 and TRBJ1-6, with a weak D call TRBD1 (5 bases). The CDR3 has 13 amino acids. Trimming removed 6 bases from V and 6 bases from J, with 9 bases in between. The germline V gene encodes CDR1 MNHEY and CDR2 SVGAGI. CDR3 protein: CASSYQGNSPLHF. As DNA, the CDR3 is TGTGCCAGCAGCTATCAGGGTAATTCACCCCTCCACTTT.

This clonotype was counted at least ten times. The rearrangement links TRBV5-6 to TRBJ1-2; 7 nucleotides line up with TRBD1. The trim removed 4 bases at V and 2 bases at J, leaving 8 bases unmatched. In germline, CDR1 is SGHDT, CDR2 YYEEEE. CDR3 size: 15 residues. CDR3 in amino acids: CASSQIMTGNYGYTF. The CDR3 bases are TGTGCCAGCAGCCAAATCATGACAGGGAACTATGGCTACACCTTC.

There are a few counts of this clonotype. At one of its ends the junction is not consistent with the germline gene, which may arise from a read error. The chain employs TRBV5-1 and TRBJ1-2, with D possibly being TRBD1 (6 bases). The CDR3 runs 13 residues. The germline V gene encodes CDR1 SGHRS and CDR2 YFSETQ. The CDR3 reads CASREGVNYGDTF. Here the CDR3 DNA reads TGCGCCAGCAGGGAGGGGGTTAACTATGGCGACACCTTC.

This chain links TRBV6-2 or TRBV6-3 with TRBJ1-4, with a possible D match to TRBD1 (6 bases). Germline CDR1 MNHEY, CDR2 SVGEGT. The CDR3 loop spans 14 amino acids. The V and J ends lost 8 bases and 2 bases respectively, with 12 bases between them. CDR3: CASAQGRTNEKLFF. CDR3 coding DNA: TGTGCCAGCGCACAGGGAAGGACTAATGAAAAACTGTTTTTT.

A few counts support this clonotype. The chain carries TRBV5-1 and TRBJ1-4; D is possibly TRBD1 (5 bases). The CDR3 contains 14 residues. The germline V gene has CDR1 SGHRS and CDR2 YFSETQ. V was clipped by 0 bases and J by 4 bases, with 7 bases between them. The CDR3 here is CASSLGQYNEKLFF. CDR3 coding DNA: TGCGCCAGCAGCTTGGGACAGTATAATGAAAAACTGTTTTTT.

Only a few counts were recorded for this clonotype. The chain combines TRBV19 with TRBJ2-5; weak D call: TRBD1 (6 bases). CDR1 and CDR2 (germline): LNHDA, SQIVND (reference sequence). Trimming took 4 bases from V and 1 from J, leaving 10 bases between them. The CDR3 has 14 amino acids. In DNA, the CDR3 is TGTGCCAGTAGTAACGACAGGAGCCAAGAGACCCAGTACTTC. Its translation is CASSNDRSQETQYF.

This chain links TRBV19 with TRBJ1-5, with D perhaps TRBD1 (6 bases). The CDR3 runs to 18 residues. The germline V gene has CDR1 LNHDA and CDR2 SQIVND (reference sequence). V dropped 3 bases and J dropped 2 bases, with 20 bases sitting between them. This CDR3 reads CASSIPQFKQGRNQPQHF. For the CDR3, the DNA is TGTGCCAGTAGTATCCCTCAATTTAAACAGGGACGCAATCAGCCCCAGCATTTT.

This clonotype was found many times. The chain is built from TRBV20-1 and TRBJ2-7; the match to TRBD2 covers 7 bases. V trimming: 3 bases; J trimming: 4 bases; junction bases outside the gene matches: 3. CDR1 is DFQATT and CDR2 is SNEGSKA in the germline V gene (reference sequence). The CDR3 has 12 residues. The CDR3 loop is CSASREGYEQYF. The CDR3 DNA sequence: TGCAGTGCTAGTAGGGAGGGATACGAGCAGTACTTC.

The V and J genes are TRBV6-6 and TRBJ1-5; D possibly corresponds to TRBD1 (5 bases). The germline V gene encodes CDR1 MNHNY and CDR2 SVGAGI (reference sequence). The length of the CDR3 is 13 residues. V was shortened by 10 bases and J by 5 bases, with 15 bases between the two germline ends. The chain's CDR3 is CAIRGGEHQPQHF. The DNA of the CDR3 is TGTGCCATCCGGGGGGGGGAGCATCAGCCCCAGCATTTT.